This T cell receptor beta chain was retrieved from a study of blood T cell repertoires in COVID-19. In the study overall: The samples span acute and convalescent COVID-19 from the United States, Italy and Spain. In each case, the material was cDNA or gDNA derived from T cells, B-cell-depleted T cells, or PBMCs.

Per the study methods: From reference gene primer amplification, estimates of nucleated cell counts were derived. Generated by immunoSEQ multiplex PCR, the TCRdb table keeps only in-frame clones and is missing some. V and J calls and clone size are as listed in that table; D and trimming were resolved from the DNA. The top ten clones hold about 7% of a sample with approximately 390,000 clones, 90% of them seen once. This CDR3 contains 13 residues. The ends were cut back, 8 bases at V and 0 bases at J, with 7 bases in the middle. Germline CDR1 is LNHDA and CDR2 is SQIVND (reference sequence). This TCR came from a man aged 18 to 30 with active or convalescent COVID-19. Material for sequencing was peripheral blood. The rearrangement uses TRBV19 and TRBJ2-2; a weak D match, TRBD1 (5 bases). Here the CDR3 reads CASLTANTGELFF. The CDR3 nucleotides are TGTGCCAGTCTGACAGCGAACACCGGGGAGCTGTTTTTT.